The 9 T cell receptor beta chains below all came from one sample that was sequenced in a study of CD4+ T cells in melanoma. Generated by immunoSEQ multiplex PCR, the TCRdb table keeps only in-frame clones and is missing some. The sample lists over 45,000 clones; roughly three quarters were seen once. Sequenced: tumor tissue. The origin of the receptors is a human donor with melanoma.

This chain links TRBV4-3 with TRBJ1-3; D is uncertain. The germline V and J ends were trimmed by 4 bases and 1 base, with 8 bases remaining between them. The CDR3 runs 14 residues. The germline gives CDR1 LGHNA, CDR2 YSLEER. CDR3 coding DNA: TGCGCCAGCAGCCCGAAGGTATCTGGAAACACCATATATTTT. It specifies CASSPKVSGNTIYF.

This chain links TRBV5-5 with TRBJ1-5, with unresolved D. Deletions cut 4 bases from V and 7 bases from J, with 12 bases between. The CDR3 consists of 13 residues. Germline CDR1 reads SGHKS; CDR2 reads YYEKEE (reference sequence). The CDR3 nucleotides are TGTGCCAGCAGCCTGGCGGTAGTACAGCCCCAGCATTTT. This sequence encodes CASSLAVVQPQHF.

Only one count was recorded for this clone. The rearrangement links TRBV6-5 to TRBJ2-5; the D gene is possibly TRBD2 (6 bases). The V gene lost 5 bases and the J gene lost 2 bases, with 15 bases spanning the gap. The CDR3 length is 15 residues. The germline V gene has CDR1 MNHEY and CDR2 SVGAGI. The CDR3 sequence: CASSTRYRGQETQYF. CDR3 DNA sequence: TGTGCCAGCAGTACACGATACCGGGGGCAAGAGACCCAGTACTTC.

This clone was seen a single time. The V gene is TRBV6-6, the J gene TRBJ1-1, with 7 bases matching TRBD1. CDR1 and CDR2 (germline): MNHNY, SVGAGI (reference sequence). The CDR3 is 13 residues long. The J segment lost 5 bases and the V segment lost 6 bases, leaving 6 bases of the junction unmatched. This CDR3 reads CASSLNRGTEAFF. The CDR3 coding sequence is TGTGCCAGCAGCCTCAACAGGGGAACTGAAGCTTTCTTT.

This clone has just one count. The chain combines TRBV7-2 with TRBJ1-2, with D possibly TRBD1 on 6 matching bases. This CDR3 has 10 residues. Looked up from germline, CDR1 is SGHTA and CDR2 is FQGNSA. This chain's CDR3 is CAGGGVGYTF. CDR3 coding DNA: TGTGCAGGGGGAGGGGTTGGCTACACCTTC.

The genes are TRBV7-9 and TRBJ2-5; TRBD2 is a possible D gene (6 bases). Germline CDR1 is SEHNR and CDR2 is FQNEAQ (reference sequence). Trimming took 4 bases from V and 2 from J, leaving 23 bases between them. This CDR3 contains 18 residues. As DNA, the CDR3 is TGTGCCAGCAGCTCCATTCCCGGCGGGGCGGGTAGGCAAGAGACCCAGTACTTC. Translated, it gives CASSSIPGGAGRQETQYF.

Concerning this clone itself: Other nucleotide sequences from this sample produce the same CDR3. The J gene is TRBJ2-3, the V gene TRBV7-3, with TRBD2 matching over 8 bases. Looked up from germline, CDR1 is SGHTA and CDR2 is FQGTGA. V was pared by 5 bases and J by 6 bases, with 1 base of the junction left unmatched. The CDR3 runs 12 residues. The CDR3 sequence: CASSPGGDTQYF. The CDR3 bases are TGTGCCAGCAGCCCGGGAGGGGATACGCAGTATTTT.

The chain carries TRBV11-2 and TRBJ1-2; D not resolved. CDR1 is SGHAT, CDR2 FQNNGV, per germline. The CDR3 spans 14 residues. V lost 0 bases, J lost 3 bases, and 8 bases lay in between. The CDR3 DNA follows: TGTGCCAGCAGCTTAGACGGCACCTACTATGGCTACACCTTC. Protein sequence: CASSLDGTYYGYTF.

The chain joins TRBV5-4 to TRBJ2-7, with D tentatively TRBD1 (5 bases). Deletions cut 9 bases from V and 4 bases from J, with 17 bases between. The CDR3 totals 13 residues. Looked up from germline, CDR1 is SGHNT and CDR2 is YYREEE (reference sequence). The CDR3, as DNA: TGTGCCACCAACGTGATGGGGCAATACGAGCAGTACTTC. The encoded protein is CATNVMGQYEQYF.